This T cell receptor beta chain was found in a study of blood T cells in healthy people across ages. Study-level results: Fewer expanded clones and more diversity marked long-lived versus aged donors.

Alongside a J-beta primer mix, a sample-barcoded 5' primer served in a second PCR lasting about 7 to 11 cycles. TCRdb recomputed calls from the 5' RACE reads with MiXCR, one row per CDR3 protein. Counted here are 1.5 million to 2 million distinct CDR3 sequences, about 32% occurring once; the ten biggest clones make up 10% to 12%. Remarks on this clonotype: The antigen is unknown.

V lost 5 bases and J lost 2; bases outside the gene matches: 6. CDR3 length: 14 residues. CDR1 is SGDLS, CDR2 YYNGEE, per germline. The V call is TRBV9, the J call TRBJ2-7, with 8 bases matching TRBD1. This sequence originates from a woman younger than 45 in good health. Sequencing was carried out using blood. This chain's CDR3 is CASSVDRGAYEQYF. The CDR3 nucleotides are TGTGCCAGCAGTGTTGACAGGGGAGCCTACGAGCAGTACTTC.